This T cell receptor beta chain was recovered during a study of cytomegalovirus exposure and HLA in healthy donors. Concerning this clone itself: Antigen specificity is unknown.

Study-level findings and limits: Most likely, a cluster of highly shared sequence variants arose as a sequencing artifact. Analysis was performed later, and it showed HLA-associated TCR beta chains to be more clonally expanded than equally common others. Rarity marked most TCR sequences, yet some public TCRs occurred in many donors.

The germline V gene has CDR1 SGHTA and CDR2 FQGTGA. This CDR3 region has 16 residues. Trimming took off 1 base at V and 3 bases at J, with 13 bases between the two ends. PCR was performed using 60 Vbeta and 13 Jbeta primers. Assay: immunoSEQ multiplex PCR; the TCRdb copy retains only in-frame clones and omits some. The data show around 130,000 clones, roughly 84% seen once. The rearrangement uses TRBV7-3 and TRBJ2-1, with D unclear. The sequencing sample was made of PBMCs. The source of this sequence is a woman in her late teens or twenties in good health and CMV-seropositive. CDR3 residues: CASSLKLSDSYNEQFF. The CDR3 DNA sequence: TGTGCCAGCAGCTTAAAATTGAGCGATAGCTACAATGAGCAGTTCTTC.